Listed below are T cell receptor beta chains from one sample, sequenced in a study of CD8+ T cells in alopecia areata. Generated by immunoSEQ multiplex PCR, the TCRdb table keeps only in-frame clones and is missing some. The repertoire holds about 130,000 clones, with around 60% as singletons. The material was CD4+ T cells sorted from blood, obtained at week 0. The receptor set was obtained from a human donor with alopecia areata. The CDR3 runs from the conserved cysteine through the conserved F or W. Rows may omit the clone size; those that give it use once, few, many or a size class.

>TRBV14|once|TRBJ2-7
CASSRDRGPYEQYF
>TRBV5-1|NA|TRBJ1-1
CASSLGLRGARGYTEAFF
>TRBV5-1|NA|TRBJ2-2
CASSSPRQGSNTGELFF
>TRBV6-5|once|TRBJ2-2
CASVQTGGTGELFF
>TRBV18|NA|TRBJ2-5
CASSPAVKETQYF
>TRBV18|few|TRBJ2-2
CASSPYLQGTNTGELFF
>TRBV5-1|NA|TRBJ2-3
CASSQDRGRDTQYF
>TRBV19|few|TRBJ2-7
CASSTQGSNYEQYF
>TRBV2|few|TRBJ2-7
CASKETPSNYEQYF
>TRBV9|NA|TRBJ2-5
CASSARLVEGQETQYF
>TRBV30|NA|TRBJ1-1
CAWSVGQGSLMNTEAFF
>TRBV7-9|few|TRBJ2-2
CASSLARSRVTGELFF
>TRBV6-5|NA|TRBJ1-5
CASSYSRSGIGQPQHF
>TRBV7-3|few|TRBJ2-2
CASSLRSRPSGDSNTGELFF
>TRBV7-3|NA|TRBJ1-1
CASSLIRWQLLIMNTEAFF
>TRBV7-2|NA|TRBJ2-7
CASSFQGGEQYF
>TRBV27|NA|TRBJ1-5
CASTRHTGRYQPQHF
>TRBV5-1|NA|TRBJ2-1
CASSGPQATGNEQFF
>TRBV5-1|few|TRBJ2-3
CASSLGASGGSSGDTQYF
>TRBV28|NA|TRBJ1-2
CASRIGGVNGYTF